The 25 T cell receptor beta chains given below trace back to one sample, sequenced in a study of CD8 T cells in ankylosing spondylitis. Using its own MiXCR run on the 5' RACE reads, TCRdb lists one record per CDR3 protein. The sample includes around 430,000 distinct CDR3 sequences, 17% of them seen just once. These receptors lack a known antigen. Study-wide findings and caveats: Blood from ankylosing spondylitis patients appeared to carry a characteristic roughly eight-variant TCR beta motif.

The sample consisted of blood, either unsorted or a sorted T cell fraction (not recorded which). These receptors were taken from a male donor with ankylosing spondylitis.

This clonotype was seen more than once but under ten times. This chain connects TRBV5-6 to TRBJ2-7; unclear D gene. The CDR3 has 14 amino acids. Germline V gene data show CDR1 as SGHDT and CDR2 as YYEEEE. The V and J ends lost 0 bases and 2 bases respectively, with 9 bases between them. CDR3 DNA: TGTGCCAGCAGCTTGGCAGGAGAAGCCTACGAGCAGTACTTC. This codes for CASSLAGEAYEQYF.

The rearrangement uses TRBV11-2 and TRBJ2-2; tentative D call: TRBD1 (6 bases). The CDR3 contains 14 residues. The ends were cut back, 5 bases at V and 7 bases at J, with 14 bases in the middle. Germline V gene lookup returns CDR1 SGHAT and CDR2 FQNNGV. CDR3: CASSPQGFSGELFF. The CDR3 nucleotides are TGTGCCAGCAGCCCACAGGGTTTTAGCGGGGAGCTGTTTTTT.

This clonotype was recorded a few times. V is TRBV5-1 and J is TRBJ1-1, with D perhaps TRBD1 (5 bases). CDR3 length: 15 residues. CDR1 and CDR2 (germline): SGHRS, YFSETQ. Deletions cut 0 bases from V and 1 base from J, with 10 bases between. CDR3 DNA sequence: TGCGCCAGCAGCTTGGGGATTACAGGGAACACTGAAGCTTTCTTT. This gives the protein CASSLGITGNTEAFF.

The J gene is TRBJ2-7, the V gene TRBV6-2 or TRBV6-3; TRBD1 might be the D (6 bases). This CDR3 contains 14 residues. The germline V gene encodes CDR1 MNHEY and CDR2 SVGEGT. V shed 5 bases and J shed 3 bases, with 14 bases lying between them. CDR3 coding DNA: TGTGCCAGCAGTAACGACAGGTTAGTCTACGAGCAGTACTTC. Protein sequence: CASSNDRLVYEQYF.

This clonotype was observed many times. This rearrangement joins TRBV5-1 to TRBJ2-3, with D possibly TRBD1 on 6 matching bases. CDR3 length equals 16 residues. V lost 0 bases and J 3 bases, leaving 14 bases between the germline ends. The V gene's germline CDR1 is SGHRS and CDR2 YFSETQ. CDR3 amino acids: CASSLEVQGKTDTQYF. The DNA for the CDR3 is TGCGCCAGCAGCTTGGAGGTTCAGGGGAAAACAGATACGCAGTATTTT.

This clonotype has ten or more counts. The rearrangement links TRBV9 to TRBJ2-2; D remains unclear. This CDR3 region has 12 residues. Trimming removed 1 base at V and 6 bases at J, with 4 bases between. Germline V gene sequence: CDR1 SGDLS, CDR2 YYNGEE. The CDR3 reads CASSVRPGELFF. The CDR3, as DNA: TGTGCCAGCAGCGTAAGGCCCGGGGAGCTGTTTTTT.

The DNA for the CDR3 is TGTGCCACCAGCAGAGTGGCGTTGGACTACAATGAGCAGTTCTTC. Translating gives CATSRVALDYNEQFF. V is TRBV15 and J is TRBJ2-1; D is uncertain. CDR1 is LNHNV, CDR2 YYDKDF, per germline (reference sequence). There are 15 residues in the CDR3. V lost 1 base to trimming and J lost 3 bases, with 10 bases between them.

A few counts support this clonotype. The J gene is TRBJ1-1, the V gene TRBV10-3; 11 nucleotides agree with TRBD1. J lost 4 bases, V lost 6 bases, and 7 bases had no gene match. Germline assignment: CDR1 ENHRY and CDR2 SYGVKD. This CDR3 has 15 amino acids. CDR3 bases: TGTGCCATCAGGGGACTCGGGACAGGGGGCACTGAAGCTTTCTTT. It codes for CAIRGLGTGGTEAFF.

The rearrangement uses TRBV11-2 and TRBJ2-1, with TRBD2 matching over 11 bases. Germline CDR1 reads SGHAT; CDR2 reads FQNNGV. CDR3 length equals 21 residues. Losses at the gene ends were 4 bases for V and 1 base for J; bases not matched to a gene: 18. The CDR3 region has the DNA TGTGCCAGCAGCTCCAGATCTAAACTAGCGGGAGTCTCCGGATCCTACAATGAGCAGTTCTTC. Its translation is CASSSRSKLAGVSGSYNEQFF.

The V gene is TRBV9, the J gene TRBJ2-6; D is unresolved. V lost 4 bases and J lost 3, with 11 bases in between. CDR3 length: 15 residues. CDR1 and CDR2 (germline): SGDLS, YYNGEE. CDR3 sequence reads: CASSFTSGGANVLTF. DNA of the CDR3: TGTGCCAGCAGCTTCACTTCTGGTGGGGCCAACGTCCTGACTTTC.

This clonotype was seen only a few times. The chain links TRBV20-1 to TRBJ1-5, with unresolved D. Germline loops: CDR1 DFQATT, CDR2 SNEGSKA (reference sequence). V shed 3 bases and J shed 2 bases, with 14 bases lying between them. This CDR3 has 15 residues. The CDR3: CSAREGIWGNQPQHF. The DNA of the CDR3 is TGCAGTGCTAGGGAGGGTATATGGGGCAATCAGCCCCAGCATTTT.

DNA for the CDR3: TGCAGTGCGAGACGCCCCGGGGGCCTCTCCTACAATGAGCAGTTCTTC. Residues: CSARRPGGLSYNEQFF. The rearrangement links TRBV20-1 to TRBJ2-1, with D perhaps assigned TRBD1 or TRBD2 (6 bases each). V was trimmed by 6 bases and J by 0 bases, leaving 18 bases between them. The CDR3 consists of 16 residues. CDR1 and CDR2 from the germline V gene are DFQATT and SNEGSKA (reference sequence).

In this sample, this clonotype turned up a few times. This chain uses TRBV30 with TRBJ2-2, with D hard to call. Germline V lookup: CDR1 GTSNPN, CDR2 SVGIG (reference sequence). The V gene lost 4 bases and the J gene lost 1 base, with 4 bases spanning the gap. CDR3 length: 12 amino acids. This CDR3 is CAWTVNTGELFF. Here the CDR3 DNA reads TGTGCCTGGACGGTGAACACCGGGGAGCTGTTTTTT. The full variable domain, in which reference TRBV30 and TRBJ2-2 provide the parts outside the CDR3, is SQTIHQWPATLVQPVGSPLSLECTVEGTSNPNLYWYRQAAGRGLQLLFYSVGIGQISSEVPQNLSASRPQDRQFILSSKKLLLSDSGFYLCAWTVNTGELFFGEGSRLTVL.

CDR3: CASSLASGFGEAFF. As DNA, the CDR3 is TGTGCCAGCAGCTTAGCGTCCGGGTTTGGGGAAGCTTTCTTT. The chain is built from TRBV11-1 and TRBJ1-1, with D unclear. The V end lost 0 bases, the J end lost 8 bases, and 13 bases lay between the germline ends. Germline CDR1 reads SGHAT; CDR2 reads FQDESV (reference sequence). This CDR3 region has 14 residues.

This clonotype was seen a few times. The CDR3: CASSSGQGLGSYEQYF. The CDR3 bases are TGTGCCAGCAGCTCGGGACAGGGTTTGGGCTCCTACGAGCAGTACTTC. The chain is built from TRBV5-5 and TRBJ2-7; 9 bases line up with TRBD1. Germline CDR1 SGHKS, CDR2 YYEKEE (reference sequence). This CDR3 is 16 amino acids long. Trimming at V came to 3 bases and at J to 0 bases, leaving 7 bases not matched to a gene.

The V gene is TRBV6-1, the J gene TRBJ2-5; 7 nucleotides align to TRBD1. The CDR3 sequence is 15 residues long. CDR1 is MNHNS and CDR2 is SASEGT in the germline V gene. J was trimmed by 5 bases and V by 6 bases; bases with no gene match: 12. CDR3 coding DNA: TGTGCCAGCAGCCGAAGAACAGGGGAAAGGGAGACCCAGTACTTC. It is translated as CASSRRTGERETQYF.

This clonotype occurred a few times. Relative to the germline gene, one junction end is altered; a read error may explain this. The DNA for the CDR3 is TGTGCCAGCAGTTTGGGACTAGCGGGAGGGACGGCAGTCTTC. This encodes CASSLGLAGGTAVF. This chain connects TRBV12-3 or TRBV12-4 to TRBJ2-1, with 16 nucleotides matching TRBD2. The CDR3 covers 14 residues.

The chain joins TRBV20-1 to TRBJ2-1; 12 bases are a match to TRBD2. V lost 6 bases, J lost 5 bases, and 11 bases stayed unmatched. Germline CDR1 and CDR2: DFQATT and SNEGSKA (reference sequence). The CDR3 has 16 residues. As DNA, the CDR3 is TGCAGTGCCCCCGACCTAGCGGGAGGGGGGGACAATGAGCAGTTCTTC. This sequence encodes CSAPDLAGGGDNEQFF.

This clonotype showed up just a few times. The V and J genes are TRBV4-1 and TRBJ2-3; D perhaps matches TRBD2 (5 bases). This CDR3 contains 15 residues. Germline V gene data show CDR1 as MGHRA and CDR2 as YSYEKL. V shed 5 bases and J shed 6 bases, with 18 bases lying between them. Written as DNA, the CDR3 is TGCGCCAGCAGCGAAATAGGAGGACTCCGGGATACGCAGTATTTT. This encodes CASSEIGGLRDTQYF.

The J gene is TRBJ1-2, the V gene TRBV2; D gene ambiguous. The germline V gene encodes CDR1 SNHLY and CDR2 FYNNEI. V was pared by 8 bases and J by 4 bases, with 20 bases between. The CDR3 has 15 residues. The CDR3 reads CASGESGGPLYGYTF. The CDR3 DNA is TGTGCCAGCGGGGAAAGCGGAGGGCCCCTCTATGGCTACACCTTC.

The CDR3 coding sequence is TGTGCCAGTAGTCAGGCAAGCCGATCCTACGAGCAGTACTTC. This encodes CASSQASRSYEQYF. V gene TRBV19 combines with J gene TRBJ2-7, with no clear D. Per the germline V gene, CDR1 is LNHDA and CDR2 is SQIVND (reference sequence). V was cut by 5 bases and J by 1 base, with 12 bases left in between. The length of the CDR3 is 14 residues.

This clonotype was observed a few times. The chain carries TRBV5-1 and TRBJ1-6, with D unclear. This CDR3 has 14 residues. Germline V lookup: CDR1 SGHRS, CDR2 YFSETQ. The ends were cut back, 0 bases at V and 6 bases at J, with 7 bases in the middle. CDR3 region: CASSLAGSNSPLHF. CDR3 sequence (DNA): TGCGCCAGCAGCTTGGCGGGCAGTAATTCACCCCTCCACTTT. Variable domain in full (rest from reference TRBV5-1 and TRBJ1-6): KAGVTQTPRYLIKTRGQQVTLSCSPISGHRSVSWYQQTPGQGLQFLFEYFSETQRNKGNFPGRFSGRQFSNSRSEMNVSTLELGDSALYLCASSLAGSNSPLHFGNGTRLTVT.

The chain uses TRBV3-1 and TRBJ2-7; D not certain. The ends were cut back, 0 bases at V and 5 bases at J, with 14 bases in the middle. The CDR3 contains 15 residues. Germline values: CDR1 LGHDT, CDR2 YNNKEL (reference sequence). CDR3 protein: CASSQDGLPRDEQYF. In DNA form, the CDR3 reads TGTGCCAGCAGCCAAGACGGCCTGCCCCGGGACGAGCAGTACTTC.

The chain carries TRBV7-2 and TRBJ2-1; unclear D gene. Germline loops: CDR1 SGHTA, CDR2 FQGNSA. Between the trimmed V and J ends, which lost 4 bases and 7 bases, there was a span of 8 bases. CDR3 size: 12 residues. The CDR3 loop is CASSSSWNEQFF. In DNA form, the CDR3 reads TGTGCCAGCAGCTCCTCATGGAATGAGCAGTTCTTC. The full variable domain, its missing parts supplied by reference TRBV7-2 and TRBJ2-1, is GAGVSQSPSNKVTEKGKDVELRCDPISGHTALYWYRQSLGQGLEFLIYFQGNSAPDKSGLPSDRFSAERTGGSVSTLTIQRTQQEDSAVYLCASSSSWNEQFFGPGTRLTVL.

This clonotype has just a few counts. This sequence joins TRBV5-1 and TRBJ1-3; D perhaps matches TRBD1 (5 bases). The germline gives CDR1 SGHRS, CDR2 YFSETQ. V gave up 5 bases and J gave up 0 bases, with 9 bases separating them. This CDR3 region has 14 residues. The CDR3 loop reads CASRDNPSGNTIYF. The CDR3 nucleotides are TGCGCCAGCAGGGACAACCCCTCTGGAAACACCATATATTTT.